These 23 T cell receptor beta chains share one sample of origin, sequenced in a study of T cells after yellow fever vaccination. TCRdb re-analysed the 5' RACE reads in MiXCR, keeping a single row per CDR3 protein. The sample includes about 350,000 distinct CDR3 sequences, roughly 4% seen only once; the top ten take approximately 23%. Specimen: PBMCs, collected 5 days after the yellow fever booster vaccination. These receptors originate from a man aged 18 to 30 who received the YFV17D yellow fever vaccine.

The rearrangement joins TRBV10-3 to TRBJ1-1, with D hard to call. V lost 3 bases to trimming and J lost 1 base, with 6 bases between them. Looked up from germline, CDR1 is ENHRY and CDR2 is SYGVKD. This CDR3 region has 13 residues. The CDR3 nucleotides read TGTGCCATCAGTGAATCACCGAACACTGAAGCTTTCTTT. Translating gives CAISESPNTEAFF.

The rearrangement links TRBV23-1 to TRBJ2-7; 8 bases agree with TRBD1. TRBV23-1 is given ORF status, its function remaining uncertain. The V and J ends lost 4 bases and 7 bases, in that order; junction bases with no gene match: 18. CDR3 length: 17 amino acids. The CDR3 is CASSRENPDRDFTEQYV. CDR3 bases: TGCGCCAGCAGTCGGGAGAACCCGGACAGGGACTTTACGGAGCAGTACGTC.

There are a few counts of this clonotype. V and J are TRBV20-1 and TRBJ1-4; D not certain. This CDR3 spans 15 amino acids. Trimming removed 0 bases from V and 7 bases from J, with 15 bases in between. In germline, CDR1 is DFQATT, CDR2 SNEGSKA (reference sequence). The CDR3 loop is CSAREGARLREKLFF. As DNA, the CDR3 is TGCAGTGCTAGAGAGGGTGCCAGGCTCCGTGAAAAACTGTTTTTT.

This clonotype was picked up a small number of times. The chain employs TRBV4-1 and TRBJ1-5; possibly TRBD1 for D (6 bases). Germline V lookup: CDR1 MGHRA, CDR2 YSYEKL. Trimming took off 0 bases at V and 13 bases at J, with 13 bases between the two ends. The CDR3 has 13 amino acids. The CDR3 here is CASSQDMGARQHF. CDR3 DNA: TGCGCCAGCAGCCAAGATATGGGGGCCAGGCAGCATTTT.

The CDR3 protein is CASRPLPWTVTEAFF. In nucleotides, the CDR3 is TGTGCCAGCAGACCTCTACCTTGGACAGTGACTGAAGCTTTCTTT. The chain links TRBV27 to TRBJ1-1, with D possibly TRBD1 on 6 matching bases. Germline V CDR1 and CDR2: MNHEY, SMNVEV (reference sequence). CDR3 size: 15 residues. The V end lost 6 bases, the J end lost 5 bases, and 19 bases lay between the germline ends.

At least ten counts were recorded for this clonotype. This chain connects TRBV7-2 to TRBJ2-1; 7 bases fit TRBD2. The CDR3 extends over 13 amino acids. Unmatched junction bases numbered 4, after V lost 5 bases and J lost 6 bases. Germline V gives CDR1 SGHTA, CDR2 FQGNSA. For the CDR3, the DNA is TGTGCCAGCAGCCGCGGGACTACCAATGAGCAGTTCTTC. This gives the protein CASSRGTTNEQFF.

This clonotype was detected ten times or more. The rearrangement uses TRBV7-9 and TRBJ2-4; unclear D gene. The CDR3 sequence is 14 residues long. Trimming took 1 base from V and 6 from J, leaving 10 bases between them. The germline gives CDR1 SEHNR, CDR2 FQNEAQ (reference sequence). The DNA for the CDR3 is TGTGCCAGCAGCTTAGAGTTGGACCGAAACATTCAGTACTTC. Protein: CASSLELDRNIQYF.

At least ten counts were recorded for this clonotype. The genes are TRBV7-3 and TRBJ2-1; no clear D. Germline V gene sequence: CDR1 SGHTA, CDR2 FQGTGA. V dropped 6 bases and J dropped 10 bases, with 16 bases sitting between them. The CDR3 sequence is 13 residues long. The CDR3 sequence is CASSLIGLGEQFF. The DNA of the CDR3 is TGTGCCAGCAGTCTTATTGGCCTGGGGGAGCAGTTCTTC.

This clonotype was seen at least ten times. This chain uses TRBV10-3 with TRBJ1-2; the D gene is possibly TRBD1 (5 bases). The V end was cut by 0 bases, the J end by 6 bases, with 8 bases between. Germline assignment: CDR1 ENHRY and CDR2 SYGVKD. The CDR3 extends over 13 amino acids. The CDR3 loop reads CAISESAGDGYTF. CDR3 nucleotide sequence: TGTGCCATCAGTGAGTCGGCGGGGGATGGCTACACCTTC.

This clonotype showed up many times. The rearrangement links TRBV15 to TRBJ2-5; no reliable D call. The germline V gene encodes CDR1 LNHNV and CDR2 YYDKDF (reference sequence). V was shortened by 4 bases and J by 5 bases, with 8 bases between the two germline ends. There are 12 residues in the CDR3. DNA for the CDR3: TGTGCCACCAGCAAAGGTCCGGAGACCCAGTACTTC. Its protein product is CATSKGPETQYF.

Of note for this clonotype: A single base separates this from a much larger clone, so it may be a read error. V usage is TRBV5-1 and J usage is TRBJ2-3; D remains unclear. The CDR3 loop spans 18 amino acids. Germline lookup yields CDR1 SGHRS and CDR2 YFSETQ. The V end was cut by 0 bases, the J end by 0 bases, with 17 bases between. Here the CDR3 reads CASSLGALGSVSTDTQYF. The CDR3 coding sequence is TGCGCCAGCAGCTTGGGGGCCCTTGGGTCTGTTAGCACAGATACGCAGTATTTT. The variable domain in full, completed from reference TRBV5-1 and TRBJ2-3, reads KAGVTQTPRYLIKTRGQQVTLSCSPISGHRSVSWYQQTPGQGLQFLFEYFSETQRNKGNFPGRFSGRQFSNSRSEMNVSTLELGDSALYLCASSLGALGSVSTDTQYFGPGTRLTVL.

The chain employs TRBV11-2 and TRBJ2-1; D ambiguous. The CDR3 extends over 13 amino acids. V was clipped by 1 base and J by 8 bases, with 9 bases between them. Germline CDR1 and CDR2: SGHAT and FQNNGV. The CDR3 DNA follows: TGTGCCAGCAGCTTAGGTTTGGGTTATGAGCAGTTCTTC. Translated: CASSLGLGYEQFF.

This chain links TRBV12-3 or TRBV12-4 with TRBJ1-2, with 7 bases that match TRBD1. There are 14 residues in the CDR3. V gave up 5 bases and J gave up 4 bases; unmatched junction bases: 7. The CDR3 DNA is TGTGCCAGCAGTCCGGGGGGGACAGCCTATGGCTACACCTTC. This sequence encodes CASSPGGTAYGYTF.

CDR3 in DNA: TGTGCCAGCCGGTCTCGGACAGATGGTAATGAGCAGTTCTTC. It specifies CASRSRTDGNEQFF. The J gene is TRBJ2-1, the V gene TRBV12-3 or TRBV12-4; possibly TRBD1 for D (6 bases). This CDR3 is built from 14 residues. V lost 8 bases and J lost 7, with 18 bases in between.

This clonotype was picked up many times. The chain couples TRBV6-2 or TRBV6-3 to TRBJ1-6; D ambiguous. The CDR3 is 13 amino acids. V lost 5 bases to trimming and J lost 14 bases, with 16 bases between them. Germline CDR1 MNHEY, CDR2 SVGEGT. The CDR3 spells CASSGYLGVTLHF. The CDR3 DNA is TGTGCCAGCAGTGGGTACTTGGGCGTTACCCTCCACTTT.

This clonotype has at least ten counts. Here the CDR3 reads CASAGRNYGYTF. CDR3 sequence (DNA): TGTGCCAGCGCCGGACGGAACTATGGCTACACCTTC. The chain recombines TRBV27 with TRBJ1-2; D call uncertain. The V and J ends lost 8 bases and 2 bases respectively, with 9 bases between them. CDR1 and CDR2 (germline): MNHEY, SMNVEV (reference sequence). The CDR3 is 12 residues long.

V is TRBV6-2 or TRBV6-3 and J is TRBJ1-1; no definite D call. Germline CDR1 and CDR2: MNHEY and SVGEGT. This CDR3 comprises 12 residues. V gave up 6 bases and J gave up 1 base, with 6 bases separating them. For the CDR3, the DNA is TGTGCCAGCAGCTCAACGAACACTGAAGCTTTCTTT. It codes for CASSSTNTEAFF.

The CDR3 protein is CASSQDPGTGGIQYF. In DNA, the CDR3 is TGCGCCAGCAGCCAAGACCCCGGGACGGGAGGCATTCAGTACTTC. The chain employs TRBV4-1 and TRBJ2-4; 7 positions agree with TRBD2. Trimming cost V 0 bases and J 9 bases; bases outside gene matches: 8. This CDR3 region has 15 residues. Germline V gene data show CDR1 as MGHRA and CDR2 as YSYEKL.

This clonotype was picked up a small number of times. V gene TRBV7-9 combines with J gene TRBJ1-1, with a weak D call TRBD1 (6 bases). This CDR3 has 13 residues. The germline V gene has CDR1 SEHNR and CDR2 FQNEAQ (reference sequence). The V gene lost 9 bases and the J gene lost 1 base, with 12 bases spanning the gap. CDR3 loop: CASHRQENTEAFF. CDR3 sequence (DNA): TGTGCCAGTCACCGACAGGAGAACACTGAAGCTTTCTTT.

Many counts were recorded for this clonotype. The chain couples TRBV20-1 to TRBJ2-7; the D is unclear. Germline loops: CDR1 DFQATT, CDR2 SNEGSKA (reference sequence). The CDR3 spans 13 residues. V shed 0 bases and J shed 1 base, with 7 bases lying between them. The CDR3 loop is CSARDTISYEQYF. The CDR3 coding sequence is TGCAGTGCTAGAGATACTATTTCCTACGAGCAGTACTTC.

The table lists this clonotype with a few counts. This chain connects TRBV19 to TRBJ2-5, with a possible D match to TRBD2 (6 bases). Germline V gene sequence: CDR1 LNHDA, CDR2 SQIVND (reference sequence). The CDR3 has 15 residues. V was shortened by 5 bases and J by 3 bases, with 16 bases between the two germline ends. In DNA form, the CDR3 reads TGTGCCAGTAGTCGAACGGGACGCGGGGAAGAGACCCAGTACTTC. Protein product: CASSRTGRGEETQYF. Full variable domain (missing parts from reference TRBV19 and TRBJ2-5): DGGITQSPKYLFRKEGQNVTLSCEQNLNHDAMYWYRQDPGQGLRLIYYSQIVNDFQKGDIAEGYSVSREKKESFPLTVTSAQKNPTAFYLCASSRTGRGEETQYFGPGTRLLVL.

V is TRBV5-1 and J is TRBJ1-1; D gene unclear. The CDR3 runs to 14 residues. Trimming cost V 4 bases and J 1 base, with 11 bases left between them. In germline, CDR1 is SGHRS, CDR2 YFSETQ. In nucleotides, the CDR3 is TGCGCCAGCAGCCGTGTGGCAGAGAACACTGAAGCTTTCTTT. It encodes CASSRVAENTEAFF.

J is TRBJ2-3 and V is TRBV19; 8 bases agree with TRBD1. V shed 7 bases, J shed 0 bases, and the junction held 3 bases outside the gene matches. The CDR3 is 14 amino acids. The germline gives CDR1 LNHDA, CDR2 SQIVND (reference sequence). The CDR3 DNA reads TGTGCCAGTAAGGACAGGGTTAGCACAGATACGCAGTATTTT. Its translation: CASKDRVSTDTQYF. Supplemented by reference TRBV19 and TRBJ2-3, the full variable domain reads DGGITQSPKYLFRKEGQNVTLSCEQNLNHDAMYWYRQDPGQGLRLIYYSQIVNDFQKGDIAEGYSVSREKKESFPLTVTSAQKNPTAFYLCASKDRVSTDTQYFGPGTRLTVL.